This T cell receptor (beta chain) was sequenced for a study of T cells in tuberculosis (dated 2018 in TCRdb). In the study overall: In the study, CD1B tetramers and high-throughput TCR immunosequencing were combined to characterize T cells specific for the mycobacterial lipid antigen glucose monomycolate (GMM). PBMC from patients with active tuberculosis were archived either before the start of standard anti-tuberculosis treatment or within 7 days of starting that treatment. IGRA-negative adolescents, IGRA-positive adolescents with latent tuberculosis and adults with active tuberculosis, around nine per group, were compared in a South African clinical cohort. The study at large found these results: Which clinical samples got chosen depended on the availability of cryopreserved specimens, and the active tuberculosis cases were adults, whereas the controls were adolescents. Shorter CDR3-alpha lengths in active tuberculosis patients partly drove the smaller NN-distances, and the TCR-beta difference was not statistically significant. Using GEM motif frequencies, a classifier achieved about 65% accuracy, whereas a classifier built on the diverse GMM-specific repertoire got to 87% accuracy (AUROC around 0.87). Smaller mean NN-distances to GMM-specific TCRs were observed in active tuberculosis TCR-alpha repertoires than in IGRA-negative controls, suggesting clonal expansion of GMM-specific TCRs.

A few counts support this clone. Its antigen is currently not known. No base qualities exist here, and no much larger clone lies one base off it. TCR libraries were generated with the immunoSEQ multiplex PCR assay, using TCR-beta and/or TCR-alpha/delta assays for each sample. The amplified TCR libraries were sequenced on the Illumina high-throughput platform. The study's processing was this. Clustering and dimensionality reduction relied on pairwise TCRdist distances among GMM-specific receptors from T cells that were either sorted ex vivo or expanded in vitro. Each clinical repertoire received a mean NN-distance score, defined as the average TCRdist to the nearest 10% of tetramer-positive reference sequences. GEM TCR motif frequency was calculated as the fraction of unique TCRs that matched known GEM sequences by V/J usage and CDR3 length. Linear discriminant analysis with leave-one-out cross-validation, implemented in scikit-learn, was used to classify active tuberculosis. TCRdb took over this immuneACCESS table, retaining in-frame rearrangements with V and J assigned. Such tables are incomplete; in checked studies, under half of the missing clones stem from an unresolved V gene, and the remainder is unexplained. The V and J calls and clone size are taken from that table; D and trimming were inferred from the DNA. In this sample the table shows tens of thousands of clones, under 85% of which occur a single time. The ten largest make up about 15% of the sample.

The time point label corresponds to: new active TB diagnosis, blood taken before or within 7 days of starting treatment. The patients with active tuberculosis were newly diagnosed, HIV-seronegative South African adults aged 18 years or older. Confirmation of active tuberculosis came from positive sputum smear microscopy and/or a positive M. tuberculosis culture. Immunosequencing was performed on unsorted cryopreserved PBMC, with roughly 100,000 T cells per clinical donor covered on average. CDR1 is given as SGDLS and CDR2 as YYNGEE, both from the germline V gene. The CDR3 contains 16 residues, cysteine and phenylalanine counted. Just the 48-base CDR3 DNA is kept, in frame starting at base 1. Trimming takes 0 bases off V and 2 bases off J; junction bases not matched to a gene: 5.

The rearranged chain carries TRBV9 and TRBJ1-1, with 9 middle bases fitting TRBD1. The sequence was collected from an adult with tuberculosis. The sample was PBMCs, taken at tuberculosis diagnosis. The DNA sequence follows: TGTGCCAGCAGCGTAGACGGACAGGGGAAAAACACTGAAGCTTTCTTT. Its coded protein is CASSVDGQGKNTEAFF.